Below are 19 T cell receptor beta chains sequenced from a single sample in a study of blood T cell repertoires in COVID-19. The data were produced by immunoSEQ multiplex PCR, yet TCRdb's version contains in-frame clones alone and is incomplete. The table lists 310,000 or so clones, around 90% of them singletons. The material sequenced was PBMCs or T cells enriched from blood (not recorded which). The origin of the receptors is a woman aged 40 to 49 who had recovered from COVID-19.

The V and J genes are TRBV16 and TRBJ2-7; 13 bases are a match to TRBD2. CDR1 is KGHSY, CDR2 FQNENV, per germline. V shed 2 bases, J shed 4 bases, and the junction held 2 bases outside the gene matches. CDR3 length equals 15 residues. CDR3 loop: CASSQGLAGVYEQYF. The CDR3 DNA is TGTGCCAGCAGCCAAGGACTAGCGGGAGTATACGAGCAGTACTTC.

The chain has TRBV11-3 and TRBJ1-1, with TRBD1 matching 7 bases. J was trimmed by 10 bases and V by 4 bases; bases with no gene match: 15. The CDR3 consists of 15 residues. Germline CDR1 SGHNT, CDR2 YENEEA. The CDR3 DNA is TGTGCCAGCAGCTCGGCATCGGGACAGAGGGGCCGAGCTTTCTTT. The encoded protein is CASSSASGQRGRAFF.

The chain combines TRBV27 with TRBJ2-7; no reliable D call. The CDR3 is 13 amino acids. The germline V gene encodes CDR1 MNHEY and CDR2 SMNVEV (reference sequence). V was shortened by 10 bases and J by 1 base, with 14 bases between the two germline ends. The CDR3 reads CATKSGHSYEQYF. CDR3 nucleotides: TGTGCCACCAAAAGTGGGCATTCCTACGAGCAGTACTTC.

This clone was counted ten times or more. The rearrangement links TRBV7-2 to TRBJ2-7, with a possible D match to TRBD1 (6 bases). Trimming left V 5 bases short and J 4 bases short, with 15 bases between. Looked up from germline, CDR1 is SGHTA and CDR2 is FQGNSA. The CDR3 is 14 amino acids. CDR3 nucleotides: TGTGCCAGCAGCCGCACAGGGCAGGGATACGAGCAGTACTTC. Its translation: CASSRTGQGYEQYF.

This chain joins TRBV10-3 and TRBJ2-1; D might be TRBD1 (7 bases). This CDR3 region has 13 residues. The V end was cut by 8 bases, the J end by 6 bases, with 14 bases between. Germline assignment: CDR1 ENHRY and CDR2 SYGVKD. CDR3 nucleotide sequence: TGTGCCATCTCCGCCCAGGGGGGCAATGAGCAGTTCTTC. Protein product: CAISAQGGNEQFF.

The V gene is TRBV19, the J gene TRBJ2-3; maybe TRBD1 (6 bases). CDR3 length: 15 residues. Trimming pared 5 bases from V and 5 bases from J, leaving 17 bases between. The germline gives CDR1 LNHDA, CDR2 SQIVND (reference sequence). The CDR3 region is CASSDTGQLIDTQYF. CDR3 sequence (DNA): TGTGCCAGTAGTGATACGGGACAACTTATAGATACGCAGTATTTT.

This clone occurred once. The V gene is TRBV2, the J gene TRBJ2-7; 8 bases line up with TRBD1. J was trimmed by 4 bases and V by 3 bases; bases with no gene match: 2. Germline CDR1 SNHLY, CDR2 FYNNEI. The CDR3 loop spans 13 amino acids. The CDR3 loop reads CASSEDRAYEQYF. CDR3 nucleotide sequence: TGTGCCAGCAGTGAGGACAGGGCGTACGAGCAGTACTTC.

The chain has TRBV6-5 and TRBJ2-2; 8 bases fit TRBD1. Unmatched junction bases numbered 11, after V lost 7 bases and J lost 7 bases. This CDR3 is 15 amino acids long. CDR1 MNHEY and CDR2 SVGAGI come from the germline V gene. The CDR3 DNA reads as TGTGCCAGCAAGACCCAGGGGGCGCGGGTCGGGGAGCTGTTTTTT. It translates to CASKTQGARVGELFF.

The CDR3 bases are TGTGCCAGCAGCCGGGCTTCGGGAACCGGGGAGCTGTTTTTT. The encoded protein is CASSRASGTGELFF. V and J are TRBV11-3 and TRBJ2-2; perhaps TRBD2 as D (5 bases). The germline gives CDR1 SGHNT, CDR2 YENEEA. The CDR3 loop spans 14 amino acids. Deletions cut 5 bases from V and 5 bases from J, with 12 bases between.

The gene calls are TRBV27 and TRBJ1-4; D may be TRBD1 (5 bases). V was trimmed by 4 bases and J by 8 bases, leaving 14 bases between them. Germline V gene data show CDR1 as MNHEY and CDR2 as SMNVEV (reference sequence). CDR3 length: 14 residues. In DNA, the CDR3 is TGTGCCAGCAGTTCCGACAGTAACCTGGAAAAACTGTTTTTT. It codes for CASSSDSNLEKLFF.

This clone has a handful of counts. The gene calls are TRBV15 and TRBJ2-1; 11 positions agree with TRBD2. J lost 9 bases, V lost 3 bases, and 10 bases had no gene match. This CDR3 has 16 residues. Germline V gene sequence: CDR1 LNHNV, CDR2 YYDKDF (reference sequence). CDR3 bases: TGTGCCACCAGCAGCTCCGGGACTAGCGGCTGGGGTGAGCAGTTCTTC. Its protein product is CATSSSGTSGWGEQFF. The entire variable domain, with the rest obtained from reference TRBV15 and TRBJ2-1, is as follows: DAMVIQNPRYQVTQFGKPVTLSCSQTLNHNVMYWYQQKSSQAPKLLFHYYDKDFNNEADTPDNFQSRRPNTSFCFLDIRSPGLGDTAMYLCATSSSGTSGWGEQFFGPGTRLTVL.

The V call is TRBV3-1 (or the pseudogene TRBV3-2), the J call TRBJ2-2; 7 bases agree with TRBD2. Germline trimming cut 2 bases from V and 2 bases from J; bases unmatched to any gene: 8. The CDR3 loop spans 17 amino acids. Germline CDR1 reads LGHDT; CDR2 reads YNNKEL (reference sequence). The CDR3 here is CASSQQRLAANTGELFF. In DNA, the CDR3 is TGTGCCAGCAGCCAACAACGGCTAGCGGCAAACACCGGGGAGCTGTTTTTT.

The chain employs TRBV19 and TRBJ1-3; D is uncertain. Germline values: CDR1 LNHDA, CDR2 SQIVND (reference sequence). V dropped 3 bases and J dropped 2 bases, with 14 bases sitting between them. The length of the CDR3 is 16 residues. CDR3 sequence (DNA): TGTGCCAGTAGTATGTCAGGTCCTTCGACTGGAAACACCATATATTTT. Protein: CASSMSGPSTGNTIYF.

This rearrangement joins TRBV5-1 to TRBJ2-2, with 13 positions matching TRBD2. Trimming removed 1 base from V and 7 bases from J; junction bases left unmatched: 4. Germline CDR1 SGHRS, CDR2 YFSETQ. The CDR3 runs to 16 residues. As DNA, the CDR3 is TGCGCCAGCAGCTTGAGACTAGCGGGAGGAGGCGGGGAGCTGTTTTTT. Protein: CASSLRLAGGGGELFF.

In regard to this clone: Additional DNA sequences in this sample encode the identical CDR3. V is TRBV2 and J is TRBJ1-5, with 7 bases aligning to TRBD1. Trimming cost V 6 bases and J 2 bases; bases outside gene matches: 1. The germline V gene has CDR1 SNHLY and CDR2 FYNNEI. The CDR3 has 13 amino acids. DNA for the CDR3: TGTGCCAGCAGCGGACAGGGCAATCAGCCCCAGCATTTT. Translated, it gives CASSGQGNQPQHF.

The V call is TRBV27, the J call TRBJ2-2; D is perhaps TRBD2 (7 bases). The germline V and J ends were trimmed by 3 bases and 6 bases, with 14 bases remaining between them. CDR1 and CDR2 (germline): MNHEY, SMNVEV (reference sequence). This CDR3 comprises 15 residues. CDR3 region: CASSFAPGGSGELFF. In DNA, the CDR3 is TGTGCCAGCAGTTTCGCCCCGGGGGGCTCCGGGGAGCTGTTTTTT.

The chain uses TRBV6-2 or TRBV6-3 and TRBJ2-4; TRBD2 agrees at 8 bases. Germline CDR1 is MNHEY and CDR2 is SVGEGT. CDR3 size: 12 residues. V trimming: 5 bases; J trimming: 13 bases; junction bases outside the gene matches: 7. CDR3: CASSPGVAGQYF. The CDR3 coding sequence is TGTGCCAGCAGTCCCGGGGTAGCGGGGCAGTACTTC.

This clone has just one count. The chain has TRBV27 and TRBJ2-7; possibly TRBD1 for D (5 bases). Trimming pared 5 bases from V and 4 bases from J, leaving 18 bases between. The CDR3 loop spans 15 amino acids. The germline V gene encodes CDR1 MNHEY and CDR2 SMNVEV (reference sequence). The CDR3 nucleotides are TGTGCCAGCAGTCCCGGCGACAGTACTTGGTACGAGCAGTACTTC. This encodes CASSPGDSTWYEQYF.

The chain carries TRBV2 and TRBJ1-1; no reliable D call. CDR3 size: 13 residues. From germline, CDR1 is SNHLY and CDR2 FYNNEI. The ends were cut back, 7 bases at V and 0 bases at J, with 9 bases in the middle. The CDR3 DNA sequence: TGTGCCAGCACTATGACATTGAACACTGAAGCTTTCTTT. Encoded protein: CASTMTLNTEAFF. Using reference TRBV2 and TRBJ1-1 for the parts outside the CDR3, the full variable domain is EPEVTQTPSHQVTQMGQEVILRCVPISNHLYFYWYRQILGQKVEFLVSFYNNEISEKSEIFDDQFSVERPDGSNFTLKIRSTKLEDSAMYFCASTMTLNTEAFFGQGTRLTVV.